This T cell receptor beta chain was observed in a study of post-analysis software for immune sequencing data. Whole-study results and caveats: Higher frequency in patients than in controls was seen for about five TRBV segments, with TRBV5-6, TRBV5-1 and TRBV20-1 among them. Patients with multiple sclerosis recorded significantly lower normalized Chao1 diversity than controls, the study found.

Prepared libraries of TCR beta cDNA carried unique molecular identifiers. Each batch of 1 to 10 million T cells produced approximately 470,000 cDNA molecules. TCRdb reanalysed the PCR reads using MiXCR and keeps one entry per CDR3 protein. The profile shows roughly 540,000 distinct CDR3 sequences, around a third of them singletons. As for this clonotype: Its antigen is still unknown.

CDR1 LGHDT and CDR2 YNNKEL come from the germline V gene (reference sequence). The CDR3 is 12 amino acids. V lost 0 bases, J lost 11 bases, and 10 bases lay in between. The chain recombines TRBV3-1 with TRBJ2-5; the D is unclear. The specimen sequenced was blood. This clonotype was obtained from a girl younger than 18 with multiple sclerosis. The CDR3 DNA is TGTGCCAGCAGCCAAGATGAGGCTGGGCAGTACTTC. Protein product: CASSQDEAGQYF.